Below are 17 T cell receptor beta chains sequenced from a single sample in a study of cytomegalovirus exposure and HLA in healthy donors. PCR involved 60 Vbeta and 13 Jbeta primers. The assay was immunoSEQ multiplex PCR, and TCRdb's table has in-frame clones only and misses some. The sample table sets out 55,000 to 85,000 clones. Sample: PBMCs. These receptors were obtained from a female donor in good health and CMV-seropositive.

This chain uses TRBV2 with TRBJ2-5; D is perhaps TRBD2 (6 bases). CDR3 length: 15 residues. V lost 5 bases and J lost 2, with 15 bases in between. Looked up from germline, CDR1 is SNHLY and CDR2 is FYNNEI. The CDR3 spells CASSYVGAGQETQYF. CDR3 nucleotide sequence: TGTGCCAGCAGTTATGTTGGGGCGGGGCAAGAGACCCAGTACTTC.

The chain is built from TRBV5-1 and TRBJ1-2; possibly TRBD1 for D (6 bases). Germline CDR1 and CDR2: SGHRS and YFSETQ. The CDR3 extends over 16 amino acids. The germline V and J ends were trimmed by 8 bases and 3 bases, with 23 bases remaining between them. As DNA, the CDR3 is TGCGCCAGTTCCTCCCAAGGGGGGGGACGCGACTATGGCTACACCTTC. This sequence encodes CASSSQGGGRDYGYTF. Based on the CDR3 plus reference TRBV5-1 and TRBJ1-2, the full variable domain is KAGVTQTPRYLIKTRGQQVTLSCSPISGHRSVSWYQQTPGQGLQFLFEYFSETQRNKGNFPGRFSGRQFSNSRSEMNVSTLELGDSALYLCASSSQGGGRDYGYTFGSGTRLTVV.

This chain links TRBV6-1 with TRBJ1-1, with D unresolved. V was trimmed by 2 bases and J by 2 bases, leaving 15 bases between them. Per the germline V gene, CDR1 is MNHNS and CDR2 is SASEGT. CDR3 length: 16 amino acids. CDR3 sequence reads: CASSERWEEVNTEAFF. CDR3 nucleotide sequence: TGTGCCAGCAGTGAACGCTGGGAGGAAGTAAACACTGAAGCTTTCTTT.

The chain combines TRBV7-2 with TRBJ2-3; D is perhaps TRBD2 (6 bases). There are 16 residues in the CDR3. V lost 5 bases, J lost 4 bases, and 19 bases lay in between. The germline gives CDR1 SGHTA, CDR2 FQGNSA. This CDR3 reads CASSPHRDSPPDTQYF. CDR3 coding DNA: TGTGCCAGCAGCCCCCACCGGGACTCCCCCCCAGATACGCAGTATTTT. The full variable domain, its missing parts supplied by reference TRBV7-2 and TRBJ2-3, is GAGVSQSPSNKVTEKGKDVELRCDPISGHTALYWYRQSLGQGLEFLIYFQGNSAPDKSGLPSDRFSAERTGGSVSTLTIQRTQQEDSAVYLCASSPHRDSPPDTQYFGPGTRLTVL.

V is TRBV10-3 and J is TRBJ1-1; D is unclear. Trimming removed 4 bases at V and 4 bases at J, with 10 bases between. This CDR3 contains 13 residues. Germline CDR1 reads ENHRY; CDR2 reads SYGVKD. The CDR3 is CAISGNSVTEAFF. CDR3 sequence (DNA): TGTGCCATCAGTGGAAACAGTGTCACTGAAGCTTTCTTT.

The CDR3 reads CASSLNGGLNTEAFF. The CDR3 DNA follows: TGTGCCAGCAGCTTGAACGGGGGATTAAACACTGAAGCTTTCTTT. The chain joins TRBV5-5 to TRBJ1-1; possible D gene TRBD1, 5 bases. Between the trimmed V and J ends, which lost 1 base and 2 bases, there was a span of 12 bases. Germline V CDR1 and CDR2: SGHKS, YYEKEE (reference sequence). The CDR3 has 15 residues.

The chain combines TRBV6-9 with TRBJ1-1; TRBD1 agrees at 8 bases. Per the germline V gene, CDR1 is MNHGY and CDR2 is SVAAGI. Trimming cost V 8 bases and J 0 bases; bases outside gene matches: 17. The CDR3 length is 18 residues. CDR3 coding DNA: TGTGCCAGCCAAAAAACGGACAGGGAATGGGGGGTGAACACTGAAGCTTTCTTT. This sequence encodes CASQKTDREWGVNTEAFF.

This rearrangement joins TRBV25-1 to TRBJ1-2; no reliable D call. V lost 6 bases, J lost 8 bases, and 16 bases lay in between. The CDR3 sequence is 13 residues long. The germline V gene encodes CDR1 MGHDK and CDR2 SYGVNS. CDR3 DNA: TGTGCCAGCAGCCATGGGAGGGCCCTGGGCTACACCTTC. Its translation: CASSHGRALGYTF.

The gene calls are TRBV29-1 and TRBJ2-1; maybe TRBD2 (6 bases). Germline V lookup: CDR1 SQVTM, CDR2 ANQGSEA. The CDR3 has 13 amino acids. Trimming took 4 bases from V and 4 from J, leaving 11 bases between them. The CDR3 sequence is CSVGRDEYNEQFF. The DNA of the CDR3 is TGCAGCGTTGGGAGGGACGAATACAATGAGCAGTTCTTC.

This chain links TRBV19 with TRBJ1-1; TRBD1 matches at 8 bases. The CDR3 consists of 14 residues. Looked up from germline, CDR1 is LNHDA and CDR2 is SQIVND (reference sequence). V lost 7 bases to trimming and J lost 0 bases; unmatched junction nucleotides: 4. CDR3 DNA sequence: TGTGCCAGTACCCAGGACAGGGTGAACACTGAAGCTTTCTTT. Translation gives CASTQDRVNTEAFF.

The V call is TRBV6-1, the J call TRBJ2-1, with D perhaps TRBD2 (5 bases). CDR3 size: 16 residues. Between the trimmed V and J ends, which lost 2 bases and 2 bases, there was a span of 13 bases. CDR1 and CDR2 (germline): MNHNS, SASEGT. Here the CDR3 reads CASSERGSEPYNEQFF. The CDR3 DNA follows: TGTGCCAGCAGTGAACGGGGTAGCGAGCCCTACAATGAGCAGTTCTTC.

V and J are TRBV6-5 and TRBJ1-1; tentatively, D is TRBD1 (5 bases). Trimming took off 7 bases at V and 8 bases at J, with 14 bases between the two ends. The germline gives CDR1 MNHEY, CDR2 SVGAGI. The length of the CDR3 is 12 residues. The CDR3 bases are TGTGCCAGCACCACAGGCAACAGAGAAGCTTTCTTT. Amino acid sequence: CASTTGNREAFF.

The chain employs TRBV7-2 and TRBJ2-2, with TRBD1 matching over 7 bases. Per germline, CDR1 SGHTA and CDR2 FQGNSA. The CDR3 runs 14 residues. V lost 10 bases and J lost 8; bases outside the gene matches: 13. The CDR3 loop is CATDGQVLGGELFF. The DNA of the CDR3 is TGTGCCACCGACGGACAGGTCTTGGGGGGGGAGCTGTTTTTT.

The chain recombines TRBV10-3 with TRBJ1-2; 7 bases fit TRBD1. The trim removed 0 bases at V and 7 bases at J, leaving 8 bases unmatched. The CDR3 is 15 amino acids. Germline CDR1 is ENHRY and CDR2 is SYGVKD. The CDR3 region is CAISESTGTVGGYTF. The CDR3 bases are TGTGCCATCAGTGAGTCGACCGGGACAGTGGGTGGCTACACCTTC.

CDR3 in amino acids: CASSQEGGRAFF. The DNA for the CDR3 is TGCGCCAGCAGCCAAGAAGGAGGGCGAGCTTTCTTT. V usage is TRBV4-3 and J usage is TRBJ1-1; D remains unclear. The CDR3 has 12 amino acids. The germline gives CDR1 LGHNA, CDR2 YSLEER. Trimming cost V 0 bases and J 10 bases, with 9 bases left between them.

The CDR3 DNA is TGTGCCAGCAGTGAGTGGCAGGGGGATCAGCCCCAGCATTTT. Residues: CASSEWQGDQPQHF. V gene TRBV6-1 combines with J gene TRBJ1-5, with TRBD1 matching 7 bases. CDR1 is MNHNS and CDR2 is SASEGT in the germline V gene. V was pared by 3 bases and J by 5 bases, with 4 bases of the junction left unmatched. CDR3 size: 14 residues.

This chain links TRBV30 with TRBJ1-6; D may be TRBD1 (5 bases). Germline V gene lookup returns CDR1 GTSNPN and CDR2 SVGIG (reference sequence). The CDR3 is 15 amino acids. With 0 bases removed from V and 7 bases from J, the gap between germline ends came to 13 bases. The CDR3 sequence: CAWSVRQGANSPLHF. The CDR3 DNA reads TGTGCCTGGAGTGTACGCCAGGGCGCGAATTCACCCCTCCACTTT.